The 19 T cell receptor beta chains below come from one sample, sequenced in a study of cytotoxic CD8 clonotypes in ibrutinib-treated CLL. Profiling relied on immunoSEQ multiplex PCR, and the TCRdb table lists in-frame clones only, not all of them. The sample lists over 100,000 clones, 80% to 90% occurring once. The sequencing used PBMCs, collected after 24 months of ibrutinib treatment. These receptors all stem from a human donor with chronic lymphocytic leukemia.

About this clone: Other DNA sequences in the same sample also yield this CDR3. This chain connects TRBV9 to TRBJ2-3; D might be TRBD1 or TRBD2, each matching 5 bases. The germline V gene has CDR1 SGDLS and CDR2 YYNGEE. The CDR3 sequence is 15 residues long. V dropped 0 bases and J dropped 4 bases, with 12 bases sitting between them. The CDR3 here is CASSVGGSGSDTQYF. The CDR3 DNA follows: TGTGCCAGCAGCGTAGGGGGGAGTGGTTCAGATACGCAGTATTTT.

CDR3 sequence reads: CASSSGGQESNYGYTF. CDR3 bases: TGTGCCAGCAGCTCAGGGGGACAGGAGAGTAACTATGGCTACACCTTC. V is TRBV7-2 and J is TRBJ1-2; 8 positions match TRBD1. V trimming: 4 bases; J trimming: 1 base; junction bases outside the gene matches: 8. CDR1 and CDR2 from the germline V gene are SGHTA and FQGNSA. The CDR3 extends over 16 amino acids.

V usage is TRBV4-1 and J usage is TRBJ1-1; no definite D call. Germline CDR1 MGHRA, CDR2 YSYEKL. The CDR3 loop spans 16 amino acids. The V and J ends lost 0 bases and 4 bases respectively, with 15 bases between them. Written as DNA, the CDR3 is TGCGCCAGCAGCCAAGATGGTTCCGGACGGGGCACTGAAGCTTTCTTT. Amino acid sequence: CASSQDGSGRGTEAFF.

The chain recombines TRBV9 with TRBJ1-4; D is unresolved. Germline-derived CDR1 and CDR2 are SGDLS and YYNGEE. CDR3 length equals 13 residues. The germline V and J ends were trimmed by 4 bases and 3 bases, with 7 bases remaining between them. The CDR3 DNA reads TGTGCCAGCAGCAGAAGGGCTAATGAAAAACTGTTTTTT. Its translation: CASSRRANEKLFF.

The J gene is TRBJ1-2, the V gene TRBV4-1; TRBD1 matches 8 bases. Germline V gives CDR1 MGHRA, CDR2 YSYEKL. The CDR3 is made up of 16 amino acids. Trimming took 4 bases from V and 4 from J; bases not matched to a gene: 11. The CDR3 loop is CASSPGQGSELYGYTF. The CDR3 DNA is TGCGCCAGCAGCCCCGGACAGGGTTCTGAACTCTATGGCTACACCTTC.

The chain uses TRBV7-9 and TRBJ2-1, with no clear D. The germline gives CDR1 SEHNR, CDR2 FQNEAQ (reference sequence). Trimming shortened V by 0 bases and J by 7 bases, and 1 base separated the two germline ends. The CDR3 is 11 residues long. This chain's CDR3 is CASSLANEQFF. The CDR3 bases are TGTGCCAGCAGCTTAGCTAATGAGCAGTTCTTC.

The V call is TRBV2, the J call TRBJ2-5, with 7 bases matching TRBD1. Germline values: CDR1 SNHLY, CDR2 FYNNEI. The junction had 1 base not matched to a gene; V was cut back by 1 base and J by 2 bases. This CDR3 contains 14 residues. The CDR3 DNA sequence: TGTGCCAGCAGTGAAGGGACAGGACAAGAGACCCAGTACTTC. Translation gives CASSEGTGQETQYF.

V usage is TRBV5-6 and J usage is TRBJ1-3, with 7 bases aligning to TRBD1. This CDR3 has 13 residues. Germline CDR1 is SGHDT and CDR2 is YYEEEE. V was clipped by 4 bases and J by 8 bases; unmatched bases: 6. The chain's CDR3 is CASSADRDHTIYF. The CDR3 DNA reads as TGTGCCAGCAGCGCTGACAGGGATCACACCATATATTTT.

The genes are TRBV7-2 and TRBJ2-7; D unclear. The length of the CDR3 is 13 residues. Germline V gene data show CDR1 as SGHTA and CDR2 as FQGNSA. V dropped 1 base and J dropped 1 base, with 5 bases sitting between them. CDR3 bases: TGTGCCAGCAGCTTAGAGACGTCCTACGAGCAGTACTTC. This sequence encodes CASSLETSYEQYF.

This clone came up a few times. V is TRBV28 and J is TRBJ1-2, with D unclear. Germline V gene lookup returns CDR1 MDHEN and CDR2 SYDVKM. There are 14 residues in the CDR3. The ends were cut back, 4 bases at V and 8 bases at J, with 17 bases in the middle. CDR3 coding DNA: TGTGCCAGCAGTTGGACCCGACGTCGTGGAGGCTACACCTTC. Translating gives CASSWTRRRGGYTF.

This rearrangement joins TRBV27 to TRBJ1-5; D is possibly TRBD1 (6 bases). Germline loops: CDR1 MNHEY, CDR2 SMNVEV (reference sequence). CDR3 length: 15 residues. V gave up 6 bases and J gave up 5 bases, with 17 bases separating them. The DNA for the CDR3 is TGTGCCAGCAGGCATACAGGGATTGGAGATCAGCCCCAGCATTTT. This translates into CASRHTGIGDQPQHF.

The CDR3 nucleotides are TGTGCCAGCAGCTTAGCCCAGGAAGCAACATTAAGCACAGATACGCAGTATTTT. Amino acid sequence: CASSLAQEATLSTDTQYF. V and J are TRBV7-2 and TRBJ2-3; D call uncertain. There are 18 residues in the CDR3. Germline V CDR1 and CDR2: SGHTA, FQGNSA. Trimming cost V 0 bases and J 0 bases, with 16 bases left between them.

The chain combines TRBV28 with TRBJ2-5, with D maybe TRBD2 (5 bases). V dropped 4 bases and J dropped 5 bases, with 8 bases sitting between them. Germline V CDR1 and CDR2: MDHEN, SYDVKM. The CDR3 totals 12 residues. DNA of the CDR3: TGTGCCAGCAGTTCGTCGGGGGAGACCCAGTACTTC. Its protein is CASSSSGETQYF.

CDR3 coding DNA: TGTGCCAGCAGCTCCGCTAGATTCCAAGAGACCCAGTACTTC. Residues: CASSSARFQETQYF. The V gene is TRBV7-9, the J gene TRBJ2-5; D ambiguous. The length of the CDR3 is 14 residues. Per germline, CDR1 SEHNR and CDR2 FQNEAQ (reference sequence). V lost 4 bases and J lost 1, with 10 bases in between.

V usage is TRBV28 and J usage is TRBJ2-3; the D gene is possibly TRBD1 (6 bases). Trimming removed 7 bases at V and 0 bases at J, with 20 bases between. The CDR3 totals 17 residues. Germline-derived CDR1 and CDR2 are MDHEN and SYDVKM. The CDR3 DNA sequence: TGTGCCAGCACCCCCCCAGGGGTCCCCCTAAGCACAGATACGCAGTATTTT. This translates into CASTPPGVPLSTDTQYF.

The V call is TRBV30, the J call TRBJ1-6, with 7 nucleotides matching TRBD1. The CDR3 length is 12 residues. J lost 8 bases, V lost 7 bases, and 5 bases had no gene match. Germline CDR1 GTSNPN, CDR2 SVGIG (reference sequence). DNA for the CDR3: TGTGCCTCGGGACAGCTCTATTCACCCCTCCACTTT. It codes for CASGQLYSPLHF.

The CDR3 nucleotides read TGTGCCAGCAACTCCAGGCTGAACACTGAAGCTTTCTTT. This encodes CASNSRLNTEAFF. The genes are TRBV6-5 and TRBJ1-1; no firm D call. Germline CDR1 is MNHEY and CDR2 is SVGAGI. V was cut by 7 bases and J by 0 bases, with 9 bases left in between. This CDR3 spans 13 amino acids.

The chain links TRBV7-2 to TRBJ2-5; 10 bases match TRBD2. The CDR3 covers 17 residues. V lost 3 bases, J lost 1 base, and 8 bases stayed unmatched. CDR1 is SGHTA and CDR2 is FQGNSA in the germline V gene. The CDR3 coding sequence is TGTGCCAGCAGCTTGGCCGGGACTAGCGTGACCCAAGAGACCCAGTACTTC. As protein: CASSLAGTSVTQETQYF.

J is TRBJ2-3 and V is TRBV2; TRBD2 might be the D (6 bases). Germline V gene lookup returns CDR1 SNHLY and CDR2 FYNNEI. V gave up 8 bases and J gave up 0 bases, with 9 bases separating them. The CDR3 extends over 13 amino acids. The DNA for the CDR3 is TGTGCCAGCGCAGCGGGTAGCACAGATACGCAGTATTTT. Residues: CASAAGSTDTQYF.